This T cell receptor (beta chain) was recovered during a study of kidney transplant recipient with SARS-CoV-2 infection. This clonotype was counted ten times or more. Trimming took 5 bases from V and 5 from J, leaving 24 bases between them. Germline loops: CDR1 LGHDT, CDR2 YNNKEL (reference sequence). This CDR3 is 18 amino acids long. TCRdb processed the reads anew with MiXCR; each CDR3 protein has one entry. Found here are 200,000 to 300,000 distinct CDR3 sequences, under 30% of them singletons; the top ten hold almost 7.5%. This chain joins TRBV3-1 and TRBJ2-2; D remains ambiguous. The material sequenced was a blood sample, taken at baseline and on roughly day 110 from a kidney transplant recipient. This receptor was obtained from a male patient aged 30 to 39 who had COVID-19 and was a kidney transplant recipient. The graft donor may have given rise to some T cells. The DNA for the CDR3 is TGTGCCAGCAGCTCGGAGACTCCCATTTCAGGCTTGACCGGGGAGCTGTTTTTT. Amino acid sequence: CASSSETPISGLTGELFF.